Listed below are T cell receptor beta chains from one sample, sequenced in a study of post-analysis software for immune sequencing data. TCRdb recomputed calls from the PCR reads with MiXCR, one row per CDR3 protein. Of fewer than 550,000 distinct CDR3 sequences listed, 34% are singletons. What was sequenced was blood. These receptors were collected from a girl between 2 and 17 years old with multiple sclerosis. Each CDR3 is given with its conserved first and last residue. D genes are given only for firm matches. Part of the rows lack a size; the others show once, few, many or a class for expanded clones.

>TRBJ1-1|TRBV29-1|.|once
TGCAGCGTTGTCGGGGCAGGGAAGGGTGTGAACACTGAAGCTTTCTTT
CSVVGAGKGVNTEAFF
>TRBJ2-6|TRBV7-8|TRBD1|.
TGTGCCAGCAGCTTTCTAGGGACAGGGGGCTCTGGGGCCAACGTCCTGACTTTC
CASSFLGTGGSGANVLTF
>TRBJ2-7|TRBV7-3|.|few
TGTGCCAGCAGCATCGAGGGGTCCAGCTCCTACGAGCAGTACTTC
CASSIEGSSSYEQYF
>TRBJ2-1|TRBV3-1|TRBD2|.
TGTGCCAGCAGTCCTAACGCTCCTAGCGGGGCATACAATGAGCAGTTCTTC
CASSPNAPSGAYNEQFF
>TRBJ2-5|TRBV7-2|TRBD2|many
TGTGCCAGCAGCCGGCGAGCGGGGGGCCAAGAGACCCAGTACTTC
CASSRRAGGQETQYF
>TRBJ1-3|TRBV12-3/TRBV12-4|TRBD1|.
TGTGCCAGCAGTTCCGGACAGGAAGGAAACACCATATATTTT
CASSSGQEGNTIYF
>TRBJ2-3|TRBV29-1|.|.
TGCAGCGTCTTTCAGGGGTATAGCACAGATACGCAGTATTTT
CSVFQGYSTDTQYF
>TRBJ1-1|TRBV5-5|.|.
TGTGCCAGCAGCTTAATCAGCACTGAAGCTTTCTTT
CASSLISTEAFF
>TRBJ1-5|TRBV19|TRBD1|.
TGTGCCAGCCAAAGCTGGGACAGGCGTAATCAGCCCCAGCATTTT
CASQSWDRRNQPQHF
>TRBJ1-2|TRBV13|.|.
TGTGCCAGCAGCTCGCCGGGTCTCGGGACCGTATCTAACTATGGCTACACCTTC
CASSSPGLGTVSNYGYTF
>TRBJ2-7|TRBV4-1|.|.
TGCGCCAGCAGCCGAGTGGGGGACGAGCAGTACTTC
CASSRVGDEQYF
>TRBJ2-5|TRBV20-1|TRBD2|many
TGCAGTGCTAGAGACTGGGGGGGGGTTCAAGAGACCCAGTACTTC
CSARDWGGVQETQYF
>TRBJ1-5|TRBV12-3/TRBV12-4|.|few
TGTGCCAGCAGTTTAGCCCCCAATCAGCCCCAGCATTTT
CASSLAPNQPQHF
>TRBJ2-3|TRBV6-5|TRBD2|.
TGTGCCAGCAGTTACGGGGGGGAGGATACGCAGTATTTT
CASSYGGEDTQYF
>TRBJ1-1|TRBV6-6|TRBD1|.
TGTGCCAGCAGTCAAGACACAGGGGACACTGAAGCTTTCTTT
CASSQDTGDTEAFF
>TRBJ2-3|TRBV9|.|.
TGTGCCAGCAGCGTAGCCGCAGATACGCAGTATTTT
CASSVAADTQYF
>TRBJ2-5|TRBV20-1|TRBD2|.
TGCAGTGCTGGCGGAGCGGGGGGACTGGAGACCCAGTACTTC
CSAGGAGGLETQYF
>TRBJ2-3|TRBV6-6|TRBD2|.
TGTGCCAGCAGTTACCCGGGGGGGACCACAGATACGCAGTATTTT
CASSYPGGTTDTQYF
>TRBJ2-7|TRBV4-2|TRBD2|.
TGTGCCAGCAGCCAAGATGGGACGGGGGGCGAGCAGTACTTC
CASSQDGTGGEQYF
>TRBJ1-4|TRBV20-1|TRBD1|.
TGCAGTGCTTCCGGGACAGGGGGCGACAGGGCGGGAAAACTGTTTTTT
CSASGTGGDRAGKLFF
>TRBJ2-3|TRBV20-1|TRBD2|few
TGCAGTAACCTAGCGGGGGGGGATACGCAGTATTTT
CSNLAGGDTQYF
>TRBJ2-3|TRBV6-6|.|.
TGTGCCAGCAGTAATCCGGGAAGCGGGCCAGATACGCAGTATTTT
CASSNPGSGPDTQYF
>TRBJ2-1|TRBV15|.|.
TGTGCCACCAGCAGAGACTCGGGTTCCTACAATGAGCAGTTCTTC
CATSRDSGSYNEQFF
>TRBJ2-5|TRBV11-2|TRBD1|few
TGTGCCAGCAGCTTTGGGGGAGAGATCGGTAGGGGGCGCGGAGAGACCCAGTACTTC
CASSFGGEIGRGRGETQYF
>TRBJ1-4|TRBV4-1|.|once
TGCGCCAGCAGGCGACAGGCTAATGAAAAACTGTTTTTT
CASRRQANEKLFF
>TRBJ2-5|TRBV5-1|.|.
TGCGCCAGCAGTGGGTTCCAAGAGACCCAGTACTTC
CASSGFQETQYF
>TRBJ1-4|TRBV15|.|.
TGTGCCACCAGCAGAGATGCCCCTGATGAAAAACTGTTTTTT
CATSRDAPDEKLFF
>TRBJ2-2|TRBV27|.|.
TGTGCCAGCAGCCCTTACAGTGACGGGGAGCTGTTTTTT
CASSPYSDGELFF